This T cell receptor (beta chain) was observed in a study of monozygotic twins with inflammatory bowel disease. The CDR3 is made up of 16 amino acids. Germline V gene data show CDR1 as SQVTM and CDR2 as ANQGSEA. Regarding this clonotype: What it binds is not known.

TCRdb derives one entry per CDR3 protein from the 5' RACE reads, leaving out DNA. In total, the table holds about 160,000 distinct CDR3 sequences. Whole-study results and caveats: Healthy co-twins had higher TCRbeta inverse Simpson diversity than their IBD twins.

The J gene is TRBJ2-2, the V gene TRBV29-1; TCRdb reports TRBD2, a call that lacks DNA to check it against. The origin of this receptor is a human donor with ulcerative colitis or Crohn's disease, or a healthy co-twin of an affected twin (not recorded which). Sequenced input: blood. The CDR3 region is CSVKGLLLLDTGELFF.